This T cell receptor (beta chain) was identified during a study of regulatory T cells in long-lasting Graves disease. General study results and limits: Persistent patients shared about 3,000 public clonotypes among themselves. Newly diagnosed patients shared fewer, at some 970.

This clonotype was counted many times. What it binds is not known. Germline V CDR1 and CDR2: SGHTA, FQGNSA. CDR3 length: 14 amino acids. V lost 1 base and J 3 bases, leaving 9 bases between the germline ends. Time point given: newly diagnosed GD, antithyroid drugs for less than 3 months. Extracted RNA from PBMCs served as the source of the TCR library. The authors drew approximately 9 milliliters of peripheral blood into EDTA tubes. Investigators prepared the TCR beta libraries by applying iRepertoire HTBI primers and Arm-PCR of CDR3 regions. TCRdb called the multiplex PCR reads again in MiXCR, with one record for every CDR3 protein. The sample lists more than 400,000 distinct CDR3 sequences; around 15% were seen once. Another study also made use of these data, one on T cells in Graves' hyperthyroidism and ophthalmopathy. That study adds: Clinical symptoms, serum thyroxine and TRAb, thyroid ultrasound and orbital computed tomography were used for the diagnoses. Using the HTBI primer set, a first-round RT-PCR was run on the TCR CDR3.

The sample in question was peripheral blood mononuclear cells (PBMCs), obtained at new diagnosis, from a patient treated with antithyroid drugs. V is TRBV7-2 and J is TRBJ1-1; D is possibly TRBD1 (5 bases). The receptor was isolated from a man aged 35 to 55 with Graves disease. CDR3 sequence: CASSLVEGYTEAFF. As DNA, the CDR3 is TGTGCCAGCAGCTTAGTTGAGGGGTACACTGAAGCTTTCTTT.